A selection of T cell receptor beta chains follows, all from one sample in a study of T cell repertoires in cytomegalovirus infection. TCRdb re-called the reads with MiXCR, one entry per CDR3 protein. The profile shows hundreds of thousands of distinct CDR3 sequences, 30% to 40% of them singletons. No antigens are known for them. The sample here was cultured PBMCs, taken from culture after CMV antigen stimulation. These receptors were collected from a human donor in good health (CMV status not recorded). Some clones in this sample may be carry-over from other donors' samples. The CDR3 runs from the conserved cysteine through the conserved F or W. A D gene is named only where the DNA matches it firmly. Rows may omit the clone size; those that give it use once, few, many or a size class.

d_gene: NA; j_gene: TRBJ2-7; v_gene: TRBV5-5; abundance: NA; len: 13; CDR3aa: CASSFLLGGEQYF; CDR3nt: TGTGCCAGCAGCTTCCTTCTAGGGGGGGAGCAGTACTTC
d_gene: TRBD2; j_gene: TRBJ2-1; v_gene: TRBV4-2; abundance: NA; len: 19; CDR3aa: CASSQDSGTSGETYNEQFF; CDR3nt: TGTGCCAGCAGCCAAGACTCCGGGACTAGCGGGGAGACCTACAATGAGCAGTTCTTC
d_gene: NA; j_gene: TRBJ1-5; v_gene: TRBV7-2; abundance: NA; len: 14; CDR3aa: CASSLGMSNQPQHF; CDR3nt: TGTGCCAGCAGCTTGGGTATGAGCAATCAGCCCCAGCATTTT
d_gene: TRBD2; j_gene: TRBJ2-1; v_gene: TRBV7-2; abundance: NA; len: 16; CDR3aa: CASSGGAGGFYNEQFF; CDR3nt: TGTGCCAGCTCAGGAGGTGCGGGAGGATTTTACAATGAGCAGTTCTTC
d_gene: NA; j_gene: TRBJ1-2; v_gene: TRBV20-1; abundance: NA; len: 12; CDR3aa: CSARSDWTGYTF; CDR3nt: TGCAGTGCTAGAAGCGATTGGACTGGCTACACCTTC
d_gene: TRBD1; j_gene: TRBJ1-1; v_gene: TRBV6-2/TRBV6-3; abundance: NA; len: 14; CDR3aa: CASRNRGFGTEAFF; CDR3nt: TGTGCCAGCAGGAACAGGGGGTTTGGGACTGAAGCTTTCTTT
d_gene: NA; j_gene: TRBJ2-1; v_gene: TRBV7-2; abundance: NA; len: 12; CDR3aa: CASSQRFREQFF; CDR3nt: TGTGCCAGCAGCCAGCGGTTCCGTGAGCAGTTCTTC
d_gene: NA; j_gene: TRBJ2-5; v_gene: TRBV12-3/TRBV12-4; abundance: few; len: 16; CDR3aa: CASSQSRGMYGETQYF; CDR3nt: TGTGCCAGCAGTCAGTCCAGGGGAATGTACGGGGAGACCCAGTACTTC
d_gene: NA; j_gene: TRBJ2-7; v_gene: TRBV7-2; abundance: NA; len: 13; CDR3aa: CANSPRGPYEQYF; CDR3nt: TGTGCCAACAGCCCCAGAGGACCCTACGAGCAGTACTTC
d_gene: NA; j_gene: TRBJ2-1; v_gene: TRBV6-2/TRBV6-3; abundance: NA; len: 17; CDR3aa: CASSEERLGSSYNEQFF; CDR3nt: TGTGCCAGCAGCGAGGAGCGACTGGGAAGCTCCTACAATGAGCAGTTCTTC
d_gene: TRBD2; j_gene: TRBJ2-2; v_gene: TRBV12-3/TRBV12-4; abundance: NA; len: 15; CDR3aa: CASSERGRNTGELFF; CDR3nt: TGTGCCAGCTCGGAGCGGGGGAGGAACACCGGGGAGCTGTTTTTT
d_gene: NA; j_gene: TRBJ2-2; v_gene: TRBV7-9; abundance: few; len: 15; CDR3aa: CASRKTGSNTGELFF; CDR3nt: TGTGCCAGCAGGAAAACAGGGTCGAACACCGGGGAGCTGTTTTTT
d_gene: TRBD1; j_gene: TRBJ2-3; v_gene: TRBV12-3/TRBV12-4; abundance: few; len: 14; CDR3aa: CASRLTGGGDTQYF; CDR3nt: TGTGCCAGCAGGTTAACAGGGGGCGGAGATACGCAGTATTTT
d_gene: NA; j_gene: TRBJ1-1; v_gene: TRBV10-2; abundance: NA; len: 15; CDR3aa: CASSEYKLGSTEAFF; CDR3nt: TGCGCCAGCAGTGAGTATAAGTTGGGGAGCACTGAAGCTTTCTTT
d_gene: NA; j_gene: TRBJ2-3; v_gene: TRBV6-2/TRBV6-3; abundance: NA; len: 14; CDR3aa: CASSYSLTLDTQYF; CDR3nt: TGTGCCAGCAGTTACTCCTTAACTCTAGATACGCAGTATTTT
d_gene: NA; j_gene: TRBJ1-5; v_gene: TRBV5-1; abundance: NA; len: 19; CDR3aa: CASSHIRVPRRGGNQPQHF; CDR3nt: TGCGCCAGCAGCCATATCCGGGTCCCGCGACGGGGAGGCAATCAGCCCCAGCATTTT
d_gene: NA; j_gene: TRBJ1-6; v_gene: TRBV7-6; abundance: few; len: 12; CDR3aa: CASNRDNSPLHF; CDR3nt: TGTGCCAGCAATAGGGATAATTCACCCCTCCACTTT
d_gene: TRBD2; j_gene: TRBJ2-7; v_gene: TRBV11-2; abundance: few; len: 16; CDR3aa: CASSSRGTSGFNEQYF; CDR3nt: TGTGCCAGCAGCTCCCGTGGGACTAGCGGGTTCAACGAGCAGTACTTC
d_gene: NA; j_gene: TRBJ1-4; v_gene: TRBV28; abundance: few; len: 14; CDR3aa: CASSLLQGNEKLFF; CDR3nt: TGTGCCAGCAGTTTATTGCAGGGTAATGAAAAACTGTTTTTT
d_gene: NA; j_gene: TRBJ2-1; v_gene: TRBV23-1; abundance: few; len: 16; CDR3aa: CASSQRGRGSNNEQFF; CDR3nt: TGCGCCAGCAGTCAACGGGGCAGGGGTTCTAATAATGAGCAGTTCTTC